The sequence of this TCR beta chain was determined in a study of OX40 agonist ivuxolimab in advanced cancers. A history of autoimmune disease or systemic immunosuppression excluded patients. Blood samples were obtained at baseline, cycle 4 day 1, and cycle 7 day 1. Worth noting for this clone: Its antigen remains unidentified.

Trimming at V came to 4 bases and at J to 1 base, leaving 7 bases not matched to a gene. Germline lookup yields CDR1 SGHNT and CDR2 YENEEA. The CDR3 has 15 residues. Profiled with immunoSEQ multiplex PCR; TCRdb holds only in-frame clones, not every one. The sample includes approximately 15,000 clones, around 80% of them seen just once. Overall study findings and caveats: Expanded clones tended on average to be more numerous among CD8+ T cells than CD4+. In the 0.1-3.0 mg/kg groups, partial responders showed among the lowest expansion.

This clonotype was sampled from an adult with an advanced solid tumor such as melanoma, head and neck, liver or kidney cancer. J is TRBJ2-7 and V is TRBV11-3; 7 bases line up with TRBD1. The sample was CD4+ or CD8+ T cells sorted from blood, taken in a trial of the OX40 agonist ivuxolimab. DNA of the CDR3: TGTGCCAGCAGCTATGGACCGGGACAGTCCTACGAGCAGTACTTC. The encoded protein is CASSYGPGQSYEQYF.